This T cell receptor beta chain appears in the sequencing data of a study of identical twins (dated by TCRdb to about 2016). About the study as a whole: To test whether fetal clonotypes persist, the study used deep sequencing on TCR alpha and beta repertoires from monozygotic twins, unrelated adults of various ages, and cord blood. To rule out contamination, the twin experiments were replicated at different times with different library preparation protocols.

In its sample, this clonotype was seen a few times. The specificity of this receptor is unknown. The sample holds no much larger clone one base away, and base qualities are not on file. General findings and caveats noted by the study authors: The excess sharing between twins in beta out-of-frame sequences was weaker because fewer shared sequences reduced the signal-to-noise ratio. Zero-insertion analyses could be partly confounded by invariant T cells such as MAIT and iNKT, though diverse VJ usage argued against such confounding for most clonotypes. Because the same donors could not be followed over many years, conclusions were based on cross-sectional statistical analysis. In monozygotic twins, out-of-frame TCR alpha sharing was systematically underestimated by recombination models, although the models agreed with sharing between unrelated individuals. Fewer insertions were carried by abundant cord blood beta clonotypes; a weaker similar trend was observed in young adult naive repertoires, while no such trend was observed in memory repertoires. Compared with coincidental sharing between unrelated individuals, out-of-frame TCR alpha sequences shared between twins had an excess of sequences with low generation probability.

Library preparation used 5' RACE. Sequenced using an Illumina HiSeq 2000. A universal primer binding site was introduced by template switching, and a unique molecular identifier was present in the final cDNA, enabling accurate counting of TCR cDNA molecules. Specific primers in the conserved constant-segment region were used to synthesize first-strand cDNA for the TCR alpha and beta chains. To control for contamination, every cDNA library was double barcoded, receiving both a SMART-Mk sample barcode and Illumina barcodes. TruSeq adapter sequences, together with Illumina sample barcodes, were added in two successive PCR steps. Sequencing of the TCR alpha and beta cDNA libraries was done on the Illumina HiSeq platform using custom primers. The published analysis was carried out like this. Unique molecular identifiers were extracted from raw reads with MiGEC, and CDR3 positions were determined with MiXCR. For each individual, recombination models were inferred using an EM algorithm with the repgenHMM and IGoR tools. The analysis of shared clonotypes was done with the tcR package in R, with sharing normalized by the product of cloneset sizes. To study raw recombination without the effects of thymic and clonal selection, out-of-frame nonproductive sequences were analyzed. In TCRdb, the public reads were trimmed at Q25 with fastp and aligned with MiXCR, with productive beta chains retained. A single entry per CDR3 protein holds the most common genes and DNA from its merged rows. For this entry, the V and J calls and clone size follow TCRdb and not the study's own pipeline. Within this sample are more than 1.5 million distinct CDR3 sequences, with about 30% of them counted one time only. The ten most abundant clones make up around 0.3% of the sample.

Every donor in the study was a healthy Caucasian. V and J are truncated by 0 bases and 7 bases respectively, leaving an intervening sequence of 9 bases. CDR1 and CDR2, per the germline V gene (reference sequence), are LGHDT and YNNKEL. Taken from cysteine to phenylalanine, the CDR3 has 13 residues. Solely the CDR3 DNA is kept, with 39 bases framed from the first base. The sequence links TRBV3-1 to TRBJ1-2; the D gene identity is not certain. The source material was cord blood. This TCR was sampled from a newborn girl in good health. The bases are TGTGCCAGCAGCCAAGATCGAGCGGTTGGCTACACCTTC. Translation gives CASSQDRAVGYTF. Here the CDR3 is joined to the reference TRBV3-1 and TRBJ1-2 genes, and the full variable domain is: DTAVSQTPKYLVTQMGNDKSIKCEQNLGHDTMYWYKQDSKKFLKIMFSYNNKELIINETVPNRFSPKSPDKAHLNLHINSLELGDSAVYFCASSQDRAVGYTFGSGTRLTVV.